This T cell receptor beta chain was found in a study of early T cells in non-severe SARS-CoV-2 infection. Study-level background: Investigators sequenced bulk RNA drawn from unsorted whole blood, and chains remained unpaired.

Researchers tagged individual cDNA molecules with unique molecular identifiers. Each CDR3 protein gets one entry after TCRdb re-called the 5' RACE reads with MiXCR. This table holds approximately 27,000 distinct CDR3 sequences, over 8.5% found once. In its sample, this clonotype was seen many times. Germline lookup yields CDR1 SGHRS and CDR2 YFSETQ. The CDR3 runs to 14 residues. Trimming left V 1 base short and J 4 bases short, with 9 bases between. The rearrangement uses TRBV5-1 and TRBJ2-1; D not resolved. The sequenced material came from whole blood. The receptor comes from an adult who was a healthcare worker with PCR-confirmed SARS-CoV-2 infection or an uninfected control (not recorded which). The CDR3 DNA reads as TGCGCCAGCAGCTTGCCTTCACCGTACAATGAGCAGTTCTTC. Its protein product is CASSLPSPYNEQFF.